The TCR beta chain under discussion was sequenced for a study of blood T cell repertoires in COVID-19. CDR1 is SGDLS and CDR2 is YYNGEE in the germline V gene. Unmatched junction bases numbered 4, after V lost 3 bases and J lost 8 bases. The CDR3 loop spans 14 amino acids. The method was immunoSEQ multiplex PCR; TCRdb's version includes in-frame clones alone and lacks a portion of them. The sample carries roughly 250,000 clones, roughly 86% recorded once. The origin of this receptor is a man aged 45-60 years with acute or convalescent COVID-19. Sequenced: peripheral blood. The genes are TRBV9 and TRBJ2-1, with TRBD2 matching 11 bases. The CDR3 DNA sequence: TGTGCCAGCAGCGAGGATAGCGGGAGGGATGAGCAGTTCTTC. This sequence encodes CASSEDSGRDEQFF.